This T cell receptor (beta chain) derives from a study of early T cells in non-severe SARS-CoV-2 infection. Across the whole study: The sequenced material was bulk RNA from unsorted whole blood, and its chains were unpaired.

The germline V gene has CDR1 KGHSH and CDR2 LQKENI. The CDR3 consists of 14 residues. V was clipped by 4 bases and J by 3 bases, with 13 bases between them. Study-level findings and limits: VDJdb matches were skewed toward anti-spike CD8 T cell responses.

This clonotype was counted at least ten times. The target antigen is unknown. Each cDNA molecule carried a unique molecular identifier. MiXCR was run by TCRdb on the 5' RACE reads, yielding one entry per CDR3 protein. Counted here are 60,000 or so distinct CDR3 sequences, approximately 12% occurring once; the ten biggest clones make up over 1.2%. The source is an adult who was a healthcare worker with PCR-confirmed SARS-CoV-2 infection or an uninfected control (not recorded which). The specimen was whole blood, collected at baseline. This sequence joins TRBV18 and TRBJ2-7, with unresolved D. This CDR3 reads CASSLDRAFYEQYF. The CDR3 DNA reads as TGTGCCAGCTCACTTGACCGGGCCTTCTACGAGCAGTACTTC. Based on the CDR3 plus reference TRBV18 and TRBJ2-7, the full variable domain is NAGVMQNPRHLVRRRGQEARLRCSPMKGHSHVYWYRQLPEEGLKFMVYLQKENIIDESGMPKERFSAEFPKEGPSILRIQQVVRGDSAAYFCASSLDRAFYEQYFGPGTRLTVT.